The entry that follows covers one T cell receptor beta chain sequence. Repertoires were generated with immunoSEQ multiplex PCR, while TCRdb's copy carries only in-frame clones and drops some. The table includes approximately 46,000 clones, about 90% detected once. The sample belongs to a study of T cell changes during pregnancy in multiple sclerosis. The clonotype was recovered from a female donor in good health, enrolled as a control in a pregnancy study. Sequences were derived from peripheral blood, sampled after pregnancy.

DNA for the CDR3: TGTGCCTGGAGTGAGGGGGAGCGAAACACACTTAGCACAGATACGCAGTATTTT. Its protein is CAWSEGERNTLSTDTQYF. This chain connects TRBV30 to TRBJ2-3, with a tentative D call TRBD1 (6 bases). The CDR3 extends over 18 amino acids. V was pared by 1 base and J by 0 bases, with 20 bases between. From germline, CDR1 is GTSNPN and CDR2 SVGIG (reference sequence).